Sequencing of this T cell receptor (beta chain) was carried out in a study of cytomegalovirus exposure and HLA in healthy donors. Regarding the study as a whole: Sequencing probably produced one cluster of sequence variants that were highly shared.

Donors in the study were healthy people who gave bone marrow. The PCR had 60 Vbeta and 13 Jbeta primers. The method was immunoSEQ multiplex PCR; TCRdb's version includes in-frame clones alone and lacks a portion of them. The data hold about 190,000 clones, with over 75% observed a single time. Germline V CDR1 and CDR2: MNHEY, SVGAGI. The CDR3 is 12 amino acids. V was clipped by 6 bases and J by 11 bases; unmatched bases: 4. On this clone itself: Its antigen is undetermined.

V and J are TRBV6-5 and TRBJ2-3; 11 nucleotides match TRBD2. Sequencing used PBMCs. This sequence originates from a man between 50 and 59 years old in good health and CMV-seronegative. The CDR3 here is CASSLSGGVQYF. CDR3 coding DNA: TGTGCCAGCAGCCTTAGCGGGGGGGTGCAGTATTTT.